What follows describes a single TCR beta chain. V dropped 2 bases and J dropped 5; count of bases not matched to a gene: 4. The CDR3 spans 14 residues. Per the germline V gene, CDR1 is SGHNT and CDR2 is YYREEE (reference sequence). This entry is derived from a study of blood T cell repertoires in COVID-19. Generated by immunoSEQ multiplex PCR, the TCRdb table keeps only in-frame clones and is missing some. The profile shows about 340,000 clones, about 83% of them singletons. The J gene is TRBJ2-5, the V gene TRBV5-4; 9 bases fit TRBD2. The sequenced sample consisted of peripheral blood. The origin of this receptor is a young man with active or convalescent COVID-19. In nucleotides, the CDR3 is TGTGCCAGCAGCTTTAGCGGGAGCTTGGAGACCCAGTACTTC. Protein: CASSFSGSLETQYF.